The source of this T cell receptor (beta chain) is a study of T-cell reconstitution after alpha-beta-depleted transplantation in children. General study findings and limits: T-cell numbers and diversity, one year after transplant, stemmed largely from T cells that were newly produced.

This CDR3 has 16 residues. CDR1 and CDR2 (germline): MGHRA, YSYEKL. V lost 4 bases and J lost 5, with 18 bases in between. This clonotype was seen ten or more times. Its cognate antigen is unknown. Unique molecular identifiers featured in how the TCRbeta library was prepared. TCRdb called the PCR reads again in MiXCR, with one record for every CDR3 protein. The sample lists more than 120,000 distinct CDR3 sequences, 8.8% occurring once. The gene calls are TRBV4-1 and TRBJ1-5, with a weak D call TRBD1 (6 bases). This TCR was sampled from a female patient aged 2-10 years who had a stem cell transplant for congenital amegakaryocytic thrombocytopenia, so the T cells may come from the graft donor. Sequencing was performed on PBMCs, mostly from graft donor cells, taken 180 days after TCRalphabeta/CD19-depleted stem cell transplant. The DNA for the CDR3 is TGCGCCAGCAGCCCCCGGGACAACCTAGGGCATCAGCCCCAGCATTTT. This codes for CASSPRDNLGHQPQHF.